What follows are 14 T cell receptor beta chains derived from one specimen sequenced in a study of blood T cells in healthy people across ages. A second 7 to 11 cycle PCR used barcoded and J-beta primers. Via MiXCR, TCRdb re-called the 5' RACE reads, giving one row per CDR3 protein. This sample has about 1.8 million distinct CDR3 sequences, with approximately 50% found just once. Sequenced input: blood. These receptors originate from a woman between 40 and 55 years old in good health.

The rearrangement uses TRBV6-1 and TRBJ2-7; unclear D gene. The CDR3 is 12 amino acids. The germline CDR1 and CDR2 sequences are MNHNS and SASEGT. Trimming took off 1 base at V and 6 bases at J, with 7 bases between the two ends. The CDR3 DNA follows: TGTGCCAGCAGTGAAGTAAGGGCCGAGCAGTACTTC. Translated, it gives CASSEVRAEQYF.

This clonotype was recorded at least ten times. The chain employs TRBV6-6 and TRBJ2-5; D perhaps matches TRBD1 (6 bases). V was trimmed by 7 bases and J by 4 bases, leaving 10 bases between them. CDR3 size: 12 residues. Germline CDR1 reads MNHNY; CDR2 reads SVGAGI (reference sequence). CDR3 sequence (DNA): TGTGCCAGCACAGGGGTTCGAGAGACCCAGTACTTC. Amino acid sequence: CASTGVRETQYF.

The rearrangement joins TRBV6-2 or TRBV6-3 to TRBJ2-2; D not resolved. V was cut by 10 bases and J by 3 bases, with 15 bases left in between. The CDR3 runs to 14 residues. Germline CDR1 MNHEY, CDR2 SVGEGT. CDR3 residues: CATEVGLDTGELFF. In DNA, the CDR3 is TGTGCCACCGAAGTAGGGTTGGACACCGGGGAGCTGTTTTTT.

The J gene is TRBJ2-1, the V gene TRBV7-3; 9 bases map to TRBD2. V lost 4 bases and J lost 10; bases outside the gene matches: 5. Germline V gene data show CDR1 as SGHTA and CDR2 as FQGTGA. The CDR3 consists of 13 residues. In DNA, the CDR3 is TGTGCCAGCAGCTCCACCGGGACTAGCGAGCAGTTCTTC. This codes for CASSSTGTSEQFF.

This clonotype was recorded at least ten times. The chain has TRBV4-1 and TRBJ2-7, with 7 bases identical to TRBD1. This CDR3 is built from 14 residues. Germline V gene sequence: CDR1 MGHRA, CDR2 YSYEKL. The J segment lost 1 base and the V segment lost 5 bases, leaving 5 bases of the junction unmatched. The CDR3 region is CASSARDRSYEQYF. In DNA form, the CDR3 reads TGCGCCAGCAGCGCCAGGGACAGATCCTACGAGCAGTACTTC.

The genes are TRBV21-1 and TRBJ2-3; the listed D gene, TRBD2, was not tested against the DNA. TRBV21-1 is assigned pseudogene status. The CDR3 is made up of 21 amino acids. The CDR3 region is CASSKGPGLAGDLHGTDTQYF. The DNA for the CDR3 is TGTGCCAGCAGCAAAGGTCCGGGACTAGCGGGGGACCTGCACGGCACAGATACGCAGTATTTT.

The chain uses TRBV27 and TRBJ1-1, with no clear D. The ends were cut back, 5 bases at V and 1 base at J, with 11 bases in the middle. The germline V gene encodes CDR1 MNHEY and CDR2 SMNVEV (reference sequence). This CDR3 contains 14 residues. Here the CDR3 reads CASSVGQQNTEAFF. In DNA form, the CDR3 reads TGTGCCAGCAGTGTTGGCCAGCAGAACACTGAAGCTTTCTTT.

This clonotype was observed a handful of times. V and J are TRBV29-1 and TRBJ2-5; 9 bases are shared with TRBD1. This CDR3 comprises 14 residues. V shed 4 bases and J 2 bases; nucleotides not matched to a gene: 5. Per germline, CDR1 SQVTM and CDR2 ANQGSEA. The DNA for the CDR3 is TGCAGCGTTGGTGGGGACAGGGCACAAGAGACCCAGTACTTC. This encodes CSVGGDRAQETQYF.

The rearrangement links TRBV5-1 to TRBJ1-4, with D maybe TRBD1 (5 bases). The length of the CDR3 is 13 residues. Trimming removed 4 bases at V and 8 bases at J, with 12 bases between. Looked up from germline, CDR1 is SGHRS and CDR2 is YFSETQ. The CDR3 DNA sequence: TGCGCCAGCAGCGTGGACACAATGGAAAAACTGTTTTTT. It yields the protein CASSVDTMEKLFF.

The CDR3 DNA sequence: TGCGCCAGCAGCCAAGACCCGGGACTAGCTAACAATGAGCAGTTCTTC. This translates into CASSQDPGLANNEQFF. V is TRBV4-3 and J is TRBJ2-1; TRBD2 aligns across 9 bases. Per the germline V gene, CDR1 is LGHNA and CDR2 is YSLEER. The CDR3 loop spans 16 amino acids. V was clipped by 0 bases and J by 5 bases; unmatched bases: 5.

The CDR3 DNA follows: TGTGCCAGCGAAGGCAGGCCAGGCGACGAGCAGTACTTC. Amino acid sequence: CASEGRPGDEQYF. The V and J genes are TRBV6-6 and TRBJ2-7; D gene uncertain. CDR3 length equals 13 residues. CDR1 and CDR2 (germline): MNHNY, SVGAGI (reference sequence). Trimming shortened V by 8 bases and J by 5 bases, and 16 bases separated the two germline ends.

V usage is TRBV7-9 and J usage is TRBJ2-7; tentatively, D is TRBD1 or TRBD2 (5 bases each). V was pared by 6 bases and J by 3 bases, with 15 bases between. Looked up from germline, CDR1 is SEHNR and CDR2 is FQNEAQ (reference sequence). The CDR3 loop spans 14 amino acids. The CDR3 here is CASSFGTASYEQYF. In nucleotides, the CDR3 is TGTGCCAGCAGTTTTGGGACGGCCAGCTACGAGCAGTACTTC.

This clonotype occurred a few times. This chain links TRBV5-6 with TRBJ1-2; perhaps TRBD1 as D (6 bases). The V gene lost 4 bases and the J gene lost 7 bases, with 20 bases spanning the gap. The CDR3 runs 15 residues. Germline CDR1 reads SGHDT; CDR2 reads YYEEEE. CDR3 sequence reads: CASSPGQGSESGYTF. CDR3 in DNA: TGTGCCAGCAGCCCCGGTCAGGGGAGTGAGAGTGGCTACACCTTC.

The chain links TRBV20-1 to TRBJ2-1, with a tentative D call TRBD2 (6 bases). Germline assignment: CDR1 DFQATT and CDR2 SNEGSKA (reference sequence). The CDR3 runs to 14 residues. V gave up 3 bases and J gave up 5 bases, with 14 bases separating them. As DNA, the CDR3 is TGCAGTGCTAGCGGGCAGGGACTCAACAATGAGCAGTTCTTC. Translation gives CSASGQGLNNEQFF.